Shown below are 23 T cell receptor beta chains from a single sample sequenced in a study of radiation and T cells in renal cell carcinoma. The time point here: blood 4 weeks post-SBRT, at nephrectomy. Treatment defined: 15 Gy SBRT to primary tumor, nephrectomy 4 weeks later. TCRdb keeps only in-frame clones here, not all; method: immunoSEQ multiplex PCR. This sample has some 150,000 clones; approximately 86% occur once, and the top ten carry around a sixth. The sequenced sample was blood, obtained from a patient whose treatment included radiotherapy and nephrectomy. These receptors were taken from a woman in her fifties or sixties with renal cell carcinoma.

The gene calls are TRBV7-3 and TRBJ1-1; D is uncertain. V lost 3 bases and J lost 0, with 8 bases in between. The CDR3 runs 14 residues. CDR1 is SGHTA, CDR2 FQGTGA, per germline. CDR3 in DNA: TGTGCCAGCAGCTTCGGCGGGATGAACACTGAAGCTTTCTTT. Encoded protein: CASSFGGMNTEAFF. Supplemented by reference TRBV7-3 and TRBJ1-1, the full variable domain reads GAGVSQTPSNKVTEKGKYVELRCDPISGHTALYWYRQSLGQGPEFLIYFQGTGAADDSGLPNDRFFAVRPEGSVSTLKIQRTERGDSAVYLCASSFGGMNTEAFFGQGTRLTVV.

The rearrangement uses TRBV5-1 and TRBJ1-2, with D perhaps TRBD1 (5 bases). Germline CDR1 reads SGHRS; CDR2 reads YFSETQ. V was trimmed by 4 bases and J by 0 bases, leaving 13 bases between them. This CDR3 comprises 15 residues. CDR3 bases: TGCGCCAGCAGCGGGGGGGACTCCACTAACTATGGCTACACCTTC. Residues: CASSGGDSTNYGYTF.

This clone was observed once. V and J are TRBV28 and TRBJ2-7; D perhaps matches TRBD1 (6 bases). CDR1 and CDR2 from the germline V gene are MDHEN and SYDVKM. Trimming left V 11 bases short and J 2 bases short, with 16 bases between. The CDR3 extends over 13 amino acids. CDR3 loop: CAVLPGQTYEQYF. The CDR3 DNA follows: TGTGCCGTCCTTCCGGGACAAACCTACGAGCAGTACTTC.

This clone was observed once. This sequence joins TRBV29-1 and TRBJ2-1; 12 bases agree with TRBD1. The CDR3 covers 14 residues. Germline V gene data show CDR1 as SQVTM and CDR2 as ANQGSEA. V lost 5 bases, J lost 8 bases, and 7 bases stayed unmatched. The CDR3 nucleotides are TGCAGCGTTTCCGGGACAGGGGGCAACGATGAGCAGTTCTTC. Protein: CSVSGTGGNDEQFF.

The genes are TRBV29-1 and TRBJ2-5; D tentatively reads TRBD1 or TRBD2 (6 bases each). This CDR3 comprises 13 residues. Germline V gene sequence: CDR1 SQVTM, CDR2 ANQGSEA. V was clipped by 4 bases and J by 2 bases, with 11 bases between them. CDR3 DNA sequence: TGCAGCGTTGGTACAGGGACTCAAGAGACCCAGTACTTC. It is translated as CSVGTGTQETQYF.

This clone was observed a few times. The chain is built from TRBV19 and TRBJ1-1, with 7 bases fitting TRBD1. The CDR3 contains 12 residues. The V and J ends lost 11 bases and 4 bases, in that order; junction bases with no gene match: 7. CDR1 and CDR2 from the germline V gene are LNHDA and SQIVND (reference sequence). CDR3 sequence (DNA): TGTGCCTCCAGGGGACAGTTCACTGAAGCTTTCTTT. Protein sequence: CASRGQFTEAFF.

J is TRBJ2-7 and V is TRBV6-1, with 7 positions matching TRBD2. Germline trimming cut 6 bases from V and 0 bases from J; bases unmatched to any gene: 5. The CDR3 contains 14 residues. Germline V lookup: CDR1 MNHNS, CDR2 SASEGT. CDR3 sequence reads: CASRIPSGSYEQYF. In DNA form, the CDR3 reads TGTGCCAGCAGGATACCTAGCGGCTCCTACGAGCAGTACTTC.

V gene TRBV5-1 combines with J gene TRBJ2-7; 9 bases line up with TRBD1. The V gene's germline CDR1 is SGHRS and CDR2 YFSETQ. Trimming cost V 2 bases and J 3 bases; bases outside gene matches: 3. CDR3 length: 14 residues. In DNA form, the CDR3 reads TGCGCCAGCAGCTTCGGACAGGGGAACTACGAGCAGTACTTC. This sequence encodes CASSFGQGNYEQYF.

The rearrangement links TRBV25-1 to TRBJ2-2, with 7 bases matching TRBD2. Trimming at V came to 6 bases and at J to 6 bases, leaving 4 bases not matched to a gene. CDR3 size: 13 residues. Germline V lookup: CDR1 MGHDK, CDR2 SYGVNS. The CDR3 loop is CASRGGFPGELFF. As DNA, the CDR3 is TGTGCCAGCAGGGGGGGGTTCCCCGGGGAGCTGTTTTTT.

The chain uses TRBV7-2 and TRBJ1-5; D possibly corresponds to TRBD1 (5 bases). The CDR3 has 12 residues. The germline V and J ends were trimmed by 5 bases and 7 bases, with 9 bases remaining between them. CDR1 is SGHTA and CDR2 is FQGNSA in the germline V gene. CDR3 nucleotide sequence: TGTGCCAGCAGCATTGGGGCCCAGCCCCAGCATTTT. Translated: CASSIGAQPQHF.

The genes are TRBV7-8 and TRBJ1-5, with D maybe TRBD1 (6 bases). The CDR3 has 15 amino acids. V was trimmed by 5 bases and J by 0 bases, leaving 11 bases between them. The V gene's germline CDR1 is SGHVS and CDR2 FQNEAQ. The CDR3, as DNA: TGTGCCAGCAGCCCCGGGACATCTAGCAATCAGCCCCAGCATTTT. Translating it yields CASSPGTSSNQPQHF.

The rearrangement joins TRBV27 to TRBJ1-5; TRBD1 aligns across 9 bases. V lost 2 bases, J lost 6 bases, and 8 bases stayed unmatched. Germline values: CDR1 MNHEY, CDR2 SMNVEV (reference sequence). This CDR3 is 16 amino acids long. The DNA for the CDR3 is TGTGCCAGCAGTTTAATGTCGGACAGGGGCCGTCAGCCCCAGCATTTT. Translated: CASSLMSDRGRQPQHF.

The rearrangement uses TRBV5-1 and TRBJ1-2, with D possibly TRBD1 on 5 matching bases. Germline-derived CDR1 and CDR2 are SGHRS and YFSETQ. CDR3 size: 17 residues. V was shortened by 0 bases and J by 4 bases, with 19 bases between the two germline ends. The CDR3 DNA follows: TGCGCCAGCAGCTTGGCCGGCGTTAGACAGAGCACCTATGGCTACACCTTC. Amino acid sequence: CASSLAGVRQSTYGYTF.

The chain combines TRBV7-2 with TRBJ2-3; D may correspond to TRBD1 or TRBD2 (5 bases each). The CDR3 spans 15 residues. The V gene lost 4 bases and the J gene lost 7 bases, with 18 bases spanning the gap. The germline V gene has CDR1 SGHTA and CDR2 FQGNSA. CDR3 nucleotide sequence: TGTGCCAGCAGCTCCATAGGGGCTAGCAGAAATACGCAGTATTTT. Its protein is CASSSIGASRNTQYF.

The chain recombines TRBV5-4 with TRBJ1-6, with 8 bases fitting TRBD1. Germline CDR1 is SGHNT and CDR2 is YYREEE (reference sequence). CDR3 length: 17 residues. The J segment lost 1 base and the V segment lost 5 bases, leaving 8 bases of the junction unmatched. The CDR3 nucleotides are TGTGCCAGCAGGAACGGACAGGGAGGGTCCTATAATTCACCCCTCCACTTT. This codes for CASRNGQGGSYNSPLHF.

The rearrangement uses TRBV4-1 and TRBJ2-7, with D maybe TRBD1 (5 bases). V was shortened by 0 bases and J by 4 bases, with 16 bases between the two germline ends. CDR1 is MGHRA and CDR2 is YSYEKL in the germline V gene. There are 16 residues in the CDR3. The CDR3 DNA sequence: TGCGCCAGCAGCCAAGATGGCAGGGATGGTGGGTACGAGCAGTACTTC. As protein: CASSQDGRDGGYEQYF.

The CDR3 loop reads CASSLVQISGNTIYF. For the CDR3, the DNA is TGTGCCAGCAGTTTGGTACAGATCTCTGGAAACACCATATATTTT. The chain has TRBV28 and TRBJ1-3; the D is unclear. This CDR3 spans 15 amino acids. Germline V CDR1 and CDR2: MDHEN, SYDVKM. Trimming removed 3 bases at V and 0 bases at J, with 9 bases between.

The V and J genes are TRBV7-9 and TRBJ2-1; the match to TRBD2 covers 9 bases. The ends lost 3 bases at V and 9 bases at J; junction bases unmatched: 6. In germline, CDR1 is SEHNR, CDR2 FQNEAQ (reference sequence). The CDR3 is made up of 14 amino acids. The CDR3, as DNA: TGTGCCAGCAGCTTTTTAGCGGGAGTAAGTGAGCAGTTCTTC. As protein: CASSFLAGVSEQFF.

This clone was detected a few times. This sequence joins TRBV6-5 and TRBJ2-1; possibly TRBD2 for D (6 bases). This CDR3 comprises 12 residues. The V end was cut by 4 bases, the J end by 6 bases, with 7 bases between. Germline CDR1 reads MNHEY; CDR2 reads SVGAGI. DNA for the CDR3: TGTGCCAGCAGTTCCGGGGGCAATGAGCAGTTCTTC. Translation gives CASSSGGNEQFF.

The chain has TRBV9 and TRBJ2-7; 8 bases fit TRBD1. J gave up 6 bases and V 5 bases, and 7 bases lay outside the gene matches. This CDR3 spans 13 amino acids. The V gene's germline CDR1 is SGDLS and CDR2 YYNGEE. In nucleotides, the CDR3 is TGTGCCAGCAGTAATATACAGGGGGGCGAGCAGTACTTC. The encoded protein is CASSNIQGGEQYF.

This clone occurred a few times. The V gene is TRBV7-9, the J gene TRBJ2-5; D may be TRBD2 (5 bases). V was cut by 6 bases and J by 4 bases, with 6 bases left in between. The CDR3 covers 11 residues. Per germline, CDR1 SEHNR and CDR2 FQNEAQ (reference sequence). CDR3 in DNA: TGTGCCAGCAGGCTAGCAGAGACCCAGTACTTC. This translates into CASRLAETQYF.

CDR3 protein: CASSQDLRVSEKLFF. CDR3 sequence (DNA): TGTGCCAGCAGCCAAGATCTCCGGGTCTCCGAAAAACTGTTTTTT. The chain has TRBV4-2 and TRBJ1-4; no definite D call. The CDR3 covers 15 residues. V was cut by 0 bases and J by 8 bases, with 13 bases left in between. The germline V gene encodes CDR1 LGHNA and CDR2 YNFKEQ.

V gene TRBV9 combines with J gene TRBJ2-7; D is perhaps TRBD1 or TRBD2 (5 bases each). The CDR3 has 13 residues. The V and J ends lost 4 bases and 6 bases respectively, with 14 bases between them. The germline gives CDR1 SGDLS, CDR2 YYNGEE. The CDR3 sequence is CASSPSTGREQYF. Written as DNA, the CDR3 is TGTGCCAGCAGCCCCTCAACGGGGCGCGAGCAGTACTTC.